This note documents a single TCR beta chain sequence. Naive CD4+ cells were CD45RA-selected; the remaining cells were memory. Measured with immunoSEQ multiplex PCR; TCRdb has only the in-frame clones, and not every one. Here the sample spans 2 million to 2.5 million clones, approximately 96% being singletons. This sample stems from a study of shared clonotypes between healthy human individuals. This CDR3 is 14 amino acids long. CDR1 is MNHNS, CDR2 SASEGT, per germline. Trimming cost V 0 bases and J 8 bases, with 10 bases left between them. This clonotype was obtained from a man aged 18 to 30 in good health. Sequences were obtained from naive CD4+ T cells sorted from blood. Subset described: CD45RA+ positively selected. The V call is TRBV6-1, the J call TRBJ2-2; D unclear. CDR3 sequence (DNA): TGTGCCAGCAGTGAAGCCCGGACCCCTGGGGAGCTGTTTTTT. Translating it yields CASSEARTPGELFF.